This T cell receptor (beta chain) was profiled in a study of blood T cell repertoires in COVID-19. At the level of the study: T cells, B-cell-depleted T cells, or PBMCs provided the cDNA or gDNA that served as material.

In the source study's methods: The authors estimated nucleated cell counts from reference gene primer amplification. Sequenced by immunoSEQ multiplex PCR; TCRdb stores in-frame clones only, minus some. D and trimming were read from the DNA, whereas the V and J calls and clone size are those reported in that table. The table has over 15,000 clones, around 80% seen once. CDR1 is SGHRS and CDR2 is YFSETQ in the germline V gene. The CDR3 extends over 14 amino acids. V lost 4 bases and J lost 2, with 10 bases in between. The clonotype was recovered from a man in his 60s with acute or convalescent COVID-19. V usage is TRBV5-1 and J usage is TRBJ1-5; no clear D. The sequenced sample was peripheral blood. The CDR3 nucleotides read TGCGCCAGCAGCGAGGGCAATGGCAATCAGCCCCAGCATTTT. Translating gives CASSEGNGNQPQHF.